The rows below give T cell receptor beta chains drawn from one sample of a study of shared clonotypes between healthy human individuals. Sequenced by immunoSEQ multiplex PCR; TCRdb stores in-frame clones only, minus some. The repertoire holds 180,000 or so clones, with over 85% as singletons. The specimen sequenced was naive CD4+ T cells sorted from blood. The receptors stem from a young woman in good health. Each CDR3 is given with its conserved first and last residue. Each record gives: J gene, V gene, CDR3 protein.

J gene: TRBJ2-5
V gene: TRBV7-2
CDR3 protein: CASSLKVGLAGNLYLEQYF

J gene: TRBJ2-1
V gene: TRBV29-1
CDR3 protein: CSVELSSGSRHEQFF

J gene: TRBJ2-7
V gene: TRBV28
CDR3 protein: CASTGGFNEYEQYF

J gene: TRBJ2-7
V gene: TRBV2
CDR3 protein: CASKPGTSGIAEQYF

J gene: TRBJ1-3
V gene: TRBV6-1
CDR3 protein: CASSEEIRLGNTIYF

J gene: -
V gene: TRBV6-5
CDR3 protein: CASSYSGGRDYEQYF

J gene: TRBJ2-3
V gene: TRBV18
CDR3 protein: CASSSTGGYPTDTQYF

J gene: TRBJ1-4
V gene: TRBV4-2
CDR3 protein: CASSQVGGSATNEKLFF

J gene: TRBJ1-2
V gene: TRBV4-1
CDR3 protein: CASSQVGAGKGYTF

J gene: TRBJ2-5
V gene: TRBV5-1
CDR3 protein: CASSLGDGTYETQYF

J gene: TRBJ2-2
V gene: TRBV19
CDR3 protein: CASSTQGGELFF

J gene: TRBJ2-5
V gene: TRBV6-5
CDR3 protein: CASSSTDSTQETQYF

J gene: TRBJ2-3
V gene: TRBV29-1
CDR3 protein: CSTIQVAGGGDTQYF

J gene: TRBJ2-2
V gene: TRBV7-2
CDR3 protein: CASSYTQAWREIGELFF

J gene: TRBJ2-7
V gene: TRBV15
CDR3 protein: CATSRDLGGPREQYF

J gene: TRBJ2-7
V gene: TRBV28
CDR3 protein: CASSLLGYEQYF

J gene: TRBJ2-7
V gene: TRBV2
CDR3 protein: CASTRGGSYEQYF

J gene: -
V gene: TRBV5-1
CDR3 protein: CASSLASTYEQYF

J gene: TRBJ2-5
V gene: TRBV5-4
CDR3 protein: CASSLGGNGETQYF

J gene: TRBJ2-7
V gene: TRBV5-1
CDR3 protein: CASSPTTALAGGSYEQYF

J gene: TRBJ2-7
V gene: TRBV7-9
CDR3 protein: CASSFPALREQYF

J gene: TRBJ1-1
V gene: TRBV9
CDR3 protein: CASSSSGTEDTEAFF

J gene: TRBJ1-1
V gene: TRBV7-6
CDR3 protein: CASSASGDTEAFF

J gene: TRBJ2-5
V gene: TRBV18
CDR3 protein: CASSPARGQETQYF

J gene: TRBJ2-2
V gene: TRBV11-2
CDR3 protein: CASSLVIRTGVTGELFF

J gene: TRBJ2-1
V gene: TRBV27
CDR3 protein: CASSLQFYNEQFF

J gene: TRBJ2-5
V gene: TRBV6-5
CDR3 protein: CASSPSGMETQYF